A selection of T cell receptor beta chains follows, all from one sample in a study of shared clonotypes between healthy human individuals. TCRdb keeps only in-frame clones here, not all; method: immunoSEQ multiplex PCR. The sample records approximately 940,000 clones, about 80% being singletons. Sequenced material: memory CD4+ T cells sorted from blood. The receptors here all came from a man younger than 35 in good health. Each CDR3 is given with its conserved first and last residue. Each record gives: D gene, J gene, CDR3 length, V gene, clone size, CDR3 protein, CDR3 DNA. A D gene is named only where the DNA matches it firmly. For some rows the clone size is stated as once, few or many, or as a class when expanded; others skip it.

D gene: TRBD1; J gene: TRBJ2-3; CDR3 length: 15; V gene: TRBV7-8; clone size: -; CDR3 protein: CASSHRDSSTDTQYF; CDR3 DNA: TGTGCCAGCAGCCATAGGGACAGCAGCACAGATACGCAGTATTTT
D gene: -; J gene: TRBJ2-5; CDR3 length: 12; V gene: TRBV18; clone size: -; CDR3 protein: CASSPNLGVQYF; CDR3 DNA: TGTGCCAGCTCACCAAATCTGGGGGTACAGTACTTC
D gene: TRBD1; J gene: TRBJ1-3; CDR3 length: 15; V gene: TRBV18; clone size: few; CDR3 protein: CASSPRTGSGNTIYF; CDR3 DNA: TGTGCCAGCTCACCCCGGACAGGCTCTGGAAACACCATATATTTT
D gene: -; J gene: TRBJ2-7; CDR3 length: 14; V gene: TRBV6-5; clone size: few; CDR3 protein: CASKWDGGPYEQYF; CDR3 DNA: TGTGCCAGCAAGTGGGACGGAGGGCCCTACGAGCAGTACTTC
D gene: TRBD1; J gene: TRBJ1-1; CDR3 length: 13; V gene: TRBV6-1; clone size: -; CDR3 protein: CASSVTGGTEAFF; CDR3 DNA: TGTGCCAGCAGTGTTACAGGGGGCACTGAAGCTTTCTTT
D gene: -; J gene: TRBJ2-1; CDR3 length: 12; V gene: TRBV10-3; clone size: -; CDR3 protein: CAIKAGTNEQFF; CDR3 DNA: TGTGCCATCAAGGCCGGGACAAATGAGCAGTTCTTC
D gene: -; J gene: TRBJ2-4; CDR3 length: 18; V gene: TRBV19; clone size: few; CDR3 protein: CASSPKGTGLRAKNIQYF; CDR3 DNA: TGTGCCAGTAGTCCAAAAGGGACGGGGTTAAGAGCCAAAAACATTCAGTACTTC
D gene: -; J gene: TRBJ2-4; CDR3 length: 16; V gene: TRBV19; clone size: -; CDR3 protein: CASSILGPLAKNIQYF; CDR3 DNA: TGTGCCAGTAGTATTCTTGGTCCCTTAGCCAAAAACATTCAGTACTTC
D gene: -; J gene: TRBJ1-1; CDR3 length: 13; V gene: TRBV18; clone size: -; CDR3 protein: CASSPGRNTEAFF; CDR3 DNA: TGTGCCAGCTCCCCTGGTAGGAACACTGAAGCTTTCTTT
D gene: -; J gene: TRBJ2-1; CDR3 length: 13; V gene: TRBV19; clone size: -; CDR3 protein: CASSVDLRYEQFF; CDR3 DNA: TGTGCCAGTAGCGTCGACCTTCGGTATGAGCAGTTCTTC
D gene: -; J gene: TRBJ2-2; CDR3 length: 15; V gene: TRBV15; clone size: -; CDR3 protein: CATSRDFPGTGELFF; CDR3 DNA: TGTGCCACCAGCAGAGATTTTCCAGGGACCGGGGAGCTGTTTTTT
D gene: TRBD2; J gene: TRBJ2-1; CDR3 length: 17; V gene: TRBV9; clone size: -; CDR3 protein: CASSVGIAGGSYNEQFF; CDR3 DNA: TGTGCCAGCAGCGTAGGGATAGCGGGGGGTTCCTACAATGAGCAGTTCTTC
D gene: -; J gene: TRBJ2-5; CDR3 length: 13; V gene: TRBV2; clone size: once; CDR3 protein: CASKIPIRETQYF; CDR3 DNA: TGTGCCAGCAAAATCCCGATTCGAGAGACCCAGTACTTC
D gene: -; J gene: TRBJ2-2; CDR3 length: 15; V gene: TRBV9; clone size: -; CDR3 protein: CASSLWGETTGELFF; CDR3 DNA: TGTGCCAGCAGCCTTTGGGGGGAAACGACCGGGGAGCTGTTTTTT
D gene: TRBD1; J gene: TRBJ2-7; CDR3 length: 18; V gene: TRBV4-1; clone size: -; CDR3 protein: CASSQDADRGTLSYEQYF; CDR3 DNA: TGCGCCAGCAGCCAAGATGCAGACAGGGGGACACTCTCCTACGAGCAGTACTTC
D gene: -; J gene: TRBJ1-2; CDR3 length: 16; V gene: TRBV5-4; clone size: -; CDR3 protein: CASSLAGRASNYGYTF; CDR3 DNA: TGTGCCAGCAGCTTGGCCGGGCGGGCCTCTAACTATGGCTACACCTTC
D gene: -; J gene: TRBJ1-2; CDR3 length: 13; V gene: TRBV11-2; clone size: -; CDR3 protein: CASSSQPPYGYTF; CDR3 DNA: TGTGCCAGCAGCTCTCAACCTCCCTATGGCTACACCTTC
D gene: -; J gene: TRBJ1-2; CDR3 length: 13; V gene: TRBV2; clone size: -; CDR3 protein: CASSGQANYGYTF; CDR3 DNA: TGTGCCAGCAGTGGGCAGGCTAACTATGGCTACACCTTC
D gene: -; J gene: TRBJ1-2; CDR3 length: 13; V gene: TRBV18; clone size: once; CDR3 protein: CASSPNSGYGYTF; CDR3 DNA: TGTGCCAGCTCACCTAATTCCGGCTATGGCTACACCTTC
D gene: -; J gene: TRBJ2-7; CDR3 length: 11; V gene: TRBV27; clone size: -; CDR3 protein: CASSFLGEQYF; CDR3 DNA: TGTGCCAGCAGTTTCTTGGGCGAGCAGTACTTC
D gene: -; J gene: TRBJ2-7; CDR3 length: 13; V gene: TRBV28; clone size: -; CDR3 protein: CASSLAGSYEQYF; CDR3 DNA: TGTGCCAGCAGTCTGGCAGGGTCCTACGAGCAGTACTTC
D gene: -; J gene: TRBJ2-7; CDR3 length: 11; V gene: TRBV2; clone size: -; CDR3 protein: CASSDWYEQYF; CDR3 DNA: TGTGCCAGCAGTGATTGGTACGAGCAGTACTTC
D gene: -; J gene: TRBJ1-2; CDR3 length: 13; V gene: TRBV6-5; clone size: -; CDR3 protein: CASKRGERGGYTF; CDR3 DNA: TGTGCCAGCAAGCGAGGGGAGCGCGGTGGCTACACCTTC
D gene: -; J gene: TRBJ2-2; CDR3 length: 13; V gene: TRBV5-1; clone size: -; CDR3 protein: CASRGPGTGELFF; CDR3 DNA: TGCGCCAGCAGGGGGCCGGGCACCGGGGAGCTGTTTTTT
D gene: TRBD1; J gene: TRBJ2-2; CDR3 length: 16; V gene: TRBV7-9; clone size: -; CDR3 protein: CASSLAGTGNTGELFF; CDR3 DNA: TGTGCCAGCAGCTTAGCTGGGACAGGGAACACCGGGGAGCTGTTTTTT
D gene: -; J gene: TRBJ2-4; CDR3 length: 14; V gene: TRBV11-2; clone size: -; CDR3 protein: CASSLDLGLNIQYF; CDR3 DNA: TGTGCCAGCAGCTTAGATCTGGGGTTGAACATTCAGTACTTC
D gene: -; J gene: TRBJ2-1; CDR3 length: 15; V gene: TRBV6-1; clone size: -; CDR3 protein: CASSDSSARRNEQFF; CDR3 DNA: TGTGCCAGCAGTGACTCGAGCGCCCGACGGAATGAGCAGTTCTTC
D gene: -; J gene: TRBJ2-3; CDR3 length: 15; V gene: TRBV11-1; clone size: -; CDR3 protein: CASSLRWESTDTQYF; CDR3 DNA: TGTGCCAGCAGCTTAAGGTGGGAGAGCACAGATACGCAGTATTTT
D gene: -; J gene: TRBJ2-3; CDR3 length: 16; V gene: TRBV7-2; clone size: -; CDR3 protein: CASSDGRDPGTDTQYF; CDR3 DNA: TGTGCCAGCAGCGATGGGCGGGACCCGGGCACAGATACGCAGTATTTT
D gene: TRBD2; J gene: TRBJ2-3; CDR3 length: 13; V gene: TRBV6-6; clone size: -; CDR3 protein: CASGPGLADTQYF; CDR3 DNA: TGTGCCAGCGGGCCGGGACTAGCAGATACGCAGTATTTT
D gene: -; J gene: TRBJ2-7; CDR3 length: 14; V gene: TRBV7-2; clone size: few; CDR3 protein: CASTLRDRPYEQYF; CDR3 DNA: TGTGCCAGCACCCTGCGGGACAGACCCTACGAGCAGTACTTC
D gene: -; J gene: TRBJ1-1; CDR3 length: 14; V gene: TRBV5-1; clone size: -; CDR3 protein: CASSGSARGTEAFF; CDR3 DNA: TGCGCCAGCAGCGGCTCTGCCCGGGGCACTGAAGCTTTCTTT
D gene: -; J gene: TRBJ1-3; CDR3 length: 14; V gene: TRBV12-5; clone size: few; CDR3 protein: CASGHQQGLHTIYF; CDR3 DNA: TGTGCTAGTGGTCATCAACAGGGCTTGCACACCATATATTTT
D gene: -; J gene: TRBJ2-3; CDR3 length: 16; V gene: TRBV21-1; clone size: -; CDR3 protein: CASSNGPGQGANTQYF; CDR3 DNA: TGTGCCAGCAGCAACGGACCGGGACAGGGGGCGAATACGCAGTATTTT
D gene: -; J gene: TRBJ2-3; CDR3 length: 17; V gene: TRBV9; clone size: -; CDR3 protein: CASSVASGPASTDTQYF; CDR3 DNA: TGTGCCAGCAGCGTAGCTTCAGGACCTGCTAGCACAGATACGCAGTATTTT